The clone carrying this T cell receptor (beta chain) has only a few counts. What it binds is unknown. PCR primers comprised 60 Vbeta and 13 Jbeta primers. Clones were read by immunoSEQ multiplex PCR, and TCRdb kept only the in-frame ones, dropping some. This sample has approximately 100,000 clones, with around three quarters found just once. The data originate from a study of cytomegalovirus exposure and HLA in healthy donors. General observations from the study: Researchers reported in a later analysis that a missense DCLRE1C variant was tied to TCR beta V- and J-gene trimming. Other equally common chains were less clonally expanded than HLA-associated TCR beta chains, a later analysis showed. Among the CMV-associated chains, three were confirmed in vitro as specific for CMV antigens.

Healthy bone marrow donors made up the donor group. The sequence derives from a man aged 35 to 55 in good health and CMV-seronegative. The sample was PBMCs.

CDR3 sequence reads: CASSLSRGGDGYTF. The CDR3 coding sequence is TGCGCCAGCAGCTTGAGCAGGGGAGGGGATGGCTACACCTTC. This rearrangement joins TRBV5-1 to TRBJ1-2; TRBD1 is a possible D gene (6 bases). CDR3 size: 14 residues. Germline CDR1 SGHRS, CDR2 YFSETQ. V gave up 1 base and J gave up 6 bases, with 13 bases separating them.